Given below is one TCR beta chain in context. The antigen it recognizes is unknown. No per-base quality is available; no much larger clone lies one base away. TCRbeta CDR3 regions were amplified from genomic DNA using the immunoSEQ Assay, a bias-controlled multiplex PCR. In the source study's methods: The number of nucleated cells in each sample was estimated by amplification of reference gene primers within the assay. To quantify the absolute abundance of each unique TCRbeta CDR3 rearrangement, sequence reads were collapsed and filtered. For each sample, productive Simpson clonality was calculated as the square root of Simpson's diversity index across productive rearrangements. The table comes from immuneACCESS by way of TCRdb, which keeps in-frame sequences with V and J called. Part of the clones is missing from these tables; in studies checked, under half for an unresolved V gene and the rest for unknown reasons. Clonal size and the V and J genes are those of that table, whereas D and trimming came from the DNA. In this sample the table shows under 350,000 clones, 85% to 90% of which occur a single time. The top ten clones comprise 1.5% to 2% of the sample.

The record originates from a study of blood T cell repertoires in COVID-19 (dated by TCRdb to about 2020). Background for the entire study: Samples from collaborators originated in the United States, Italy and Spain and spanned both the acute and convalescent phases of COVID-19. The prospective study material was composed of cDNA or gDNA derived from T cells, B-cell-depleted T cells, or PBMCs. Subjects who had been exposed to COVID-19, were actively infected with it, or had recovered from it provided the deeply sampled blood TCRbeta repertoires that made up the dataset. A freely available public database, intended as a resource for researchers studying the immune response to SARS-CoV-2, is where the repertoires were released. Samples came from the ongoing ImmuneRACE study (first 160 participants) plus 1,254 subjects from 6 global collaborators. A de-identified subject ID, COVID-19 status, age in years and sex were almost always included in the sample metadata. Where HLA class I and class II types were available, the types were taken from metadata supplied by the sample provider, not from assay-based typing.

Study-wide findings and limitations: How much clinical and demographic metadata was included differed by source and by participant, and the metadata was provided uncurated.

CDR1 and CDR2, per the germline V gene, are MNHEY and SVGAGI. From the cysteine through the phenylalanine, the CDR3 covers 15 amino acids. Only the CDR3 DNA stays, 45 bases, in frame from base 1. Between the V and J ends, shortened by 6 bases and 4 bases respectively, the junction contains 18 bases. In Seattle, one collaborating source enrolled patients while the infection was active and tracked those patients longitudinally over the course of disease. Whole blood was collected in K2EDTA tubes by collaborating institutions according to the institutions' own protocols. For TCRbeta analysis, collaborators shipped samples in one of three forms: frozen whole blood, isolated PBMCs, or DNA extracted from either of those sample types.

This TCR was recovered from a woman aged 25 to 39 with COVID-19, enrolled during active disease. The chain was built from TRBV6-5 and TRBJ1-1, with no D gene named confidently. Sequencing was carried out using peripheral blood. At the DNA level, the sequence is TGTGCCAGCAGGCTTCATCGCCAGGTCGGCACTGAAGCTTTCTTT. The translation is CASRLHRQVGTEAFF.